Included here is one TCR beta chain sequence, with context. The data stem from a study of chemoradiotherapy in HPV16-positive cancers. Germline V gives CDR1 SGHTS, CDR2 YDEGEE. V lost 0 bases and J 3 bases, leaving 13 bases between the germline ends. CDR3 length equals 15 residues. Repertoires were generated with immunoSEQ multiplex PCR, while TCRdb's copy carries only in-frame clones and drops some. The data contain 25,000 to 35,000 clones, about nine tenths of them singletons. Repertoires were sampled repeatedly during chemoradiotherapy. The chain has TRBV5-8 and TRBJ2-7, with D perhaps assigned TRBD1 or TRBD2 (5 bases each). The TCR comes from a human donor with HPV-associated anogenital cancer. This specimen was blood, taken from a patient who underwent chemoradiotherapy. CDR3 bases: TGTGCCAGCAGCTTGGTGTCGGGACCCGGCTACGAGCAGTACTTC. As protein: CASSLVSGPGYEQYF.